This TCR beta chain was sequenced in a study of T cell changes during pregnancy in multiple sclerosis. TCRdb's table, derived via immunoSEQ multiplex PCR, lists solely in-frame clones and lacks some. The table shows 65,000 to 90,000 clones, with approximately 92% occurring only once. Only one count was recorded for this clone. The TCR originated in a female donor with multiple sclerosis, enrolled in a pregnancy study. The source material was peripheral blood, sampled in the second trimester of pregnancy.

CDR3 nucleotides: TGTGCCAGCAACCTCCGAGGGACAGGAGGCAGCCAGCCCCAGCATTTT. This translates into CASNLRGTGGSQPQHF. The rearrangement uses TRBV5-6 and TRBJ1-5; 8 bases align to TRBD1. The CDR3 consists of 16 residues. From germline, CDR1 is SGHDT and CDR2 YYEEEE. Trimming at V came to 6 bases and at J to 7 bases, leaving 15 bases not matched to a gene. The full variable domain, rest sourced from reference TRBV5-6 and TRBJ1-5, is DAGVTQSPTHLIKTRGQQVTLRCSPKSGHDTVSWYQQALGQGPQFIFQYYEEEERQRGNFPDRFSGHQFPNYSSELNVNALLLGDSALYLCASNLRGTGGSQPQHFGDGTRLSIL.